These T cell receptor beta chains were read from a single sample in a study of blood T cells in healthy people across ages. TCRdb processed the 5' RACE reads anew with MiXCR; each CDR3 protein has one entry. The data show some 1,000,000 distinct CDR3 sequences, under 30% seen once. The same sample was also used in a study of T cells of mothers and their children.

The sample consisted of blood. The origin of the receptors is a girl aged 2 to 9 in good health. Each CDR3 is given with its conserved first and last residue. The D gene is left open where the match is weak. Not all rows give a size; the values are once, few, many and, for expanded clones, a class.

TRBJ2-3,TRBD1,-,TRBV6-4,TGTGCCAGCAGTGACCAACCTCCGGGACAGGGGGGTACGCAGTATTTT,CASSDQPPGQGGTQYF
TRBJ1-2,-,-,TRBV12-3/TRBV12-4,TGTGCCAGCAGTTCAAGGCGGCACTATGGCTACACCTTC,CASSSRRHYGYTF
TRBJ2-4,TRBD2,-,TRBV12-3/TRBV12-4,TGTGCCAGCAGCGACACGTCCGGGGGGGCCACGTACTTC,CASSDTSGGATYF
TRBJ2-1,-,-,TRBV2,TGTGCCAGCCCCAAGACTAATGGGAATGAGCAGTTCTTC,CASPKTNGNEQFF
TRBJ1-2,-,-,TRBV20-1,TGCAGTGCTAGAGAGCAGGGAACCTATGGCTACACCTTC,CSAREQGTYGYTF
TRBJ2-1,-,few,TRBV7-3,TGTGCCAGCAGCCGGGACGGATACAATGAGCAGTTCTTC,CASSRDGYNEQFF
TRBJ2-5,TRBD1,many,TRBV7-2,TGTGCCAGCAGCTTAACAGGGGGCGCAGGGGAGACCCAGTACTTC,CASSLTGGAGETQYF
TRBJ2-7,-,-,TRBV20-1,TGCAGTGCTAGAGATTTCTCCTACGAGCAGTACTTC,CSARDFSYEQYF
TRBJ1-1,TRBD1,few,TRBV29-1,TGCAGCGTTTGGGACAGTTCGTTGCGCACTGAAGCTTTCTTT,CSVWDSSLRTEAFF
TRBJ2-4,-,-,TRBV6-8,TGTACCAGATTGATTAGCGGTCCTGTGAGCATTCAGTACTTC,CTRLISGPVSIQYF
TRBJ2-1,TRBD1,few,TRBV12-3/TRBV12-4,TGTGCCAGCAGGCGACCGAGGGGACAGGGTATGGGTGAGCAGTTCTTC,CASRRPRGQGMGEQFF